This entry lists 19 T cell receptor beta chains sequenced from one sample in a study of OX40 agonist ivuxolimab in advanced cancers. Libraries were constructed by the immunoSEQ multiplex PCR assay. TCRdb limited this immuneACCESS table to in-frame rearrangements with V and J called. A share of clones is missing; checked studies link under half to unresolved V genes, and the rest is unexplained. This sample gives 150,000 to 190,000 clones in total; roughly 94% of them show up just once. Around 0.33% of the sample belongs to the ten largest clones. The sample was CD4+ or CD8+ T cells sorted from blood, taken in a trial of the OX40 agonist ivuxolimab. The receptors derive from an adult with an advanced solid tumor such as melanoma, head and neck, liver or kidney cancer.

V gene TRBV6-1 combines with J gene TRBJ1-5; D might be TRBD1 (6 bases). Trimming took off 2 bases at V and 1 base at J, with 15 bases between the two ends. CDR3 length equals 17 residues. Germline V CDR1 and CDR2: MNHNS, SASEGT. CDR3 coding DNA: TGTGCCAGCAGTGAACAACCCGGAACAGGGAGCAATCAGCCCCAGCATTTT. Its protein is CASSEQPGTGSNQPQHF.

CDR3 sequence: CASSPGQSYEQYF. The CDR3 region has the DNA TGTGCCAGCAGCCCCGGACAGAGCTACGAGCAGTACTTC. The V gene is TRBV7-2, the J gene TRBJ2-7; TRBD1 is a possible D gene (6 bases). CDR3 length equals 13 residues. The germline V gene encodes CDR1 SGHTA and CDR2 FQGNSA. V was clipped by 5 bases and J by 3 bases, with 11 bases between them.

This chain links TRBV6-6 with TRBJ2-7, with 9 nucleotides matching TRBD1. Per germline, CDR1 MNHNY and CDR2 SVGAGI (reference sequence). The CDR3 totals 15 residues. Trimming removed 6 bases from V and 3 bases from J; junction bases left unmatched: 9. The CDR3 nucleotides read TGTGCCAGCAGCTTGGGACAGGGCAAGAACTACGAGCAGTACTTC. This sequence encodes CASSLGQGKNYEQYF.

The chain carries TRBV11-2 and TRBJ1-6; D ambiguous. CDR1 SGHAT and CDR2 FQNNGV come from the germline V gene. V lost 1 base and J 7 bases, leaving 8 bases between the germline ends. The CDR3 is 14 amino acids. The chain's CDR3 is CASSLGRGNSPLHF. The DNA of the CDR3 is TGTGCCAGCAGCTTAGGACGTGGGAATTCACCCCTCCACTTT. Full variable domain (missing parts from reference TRBV11-2 and TRBJ1-6): EAGVAQSPRYKIIEKRQSVAFWCNPISGHATLYWYQQILGQGPKLLIQFQNNGVVDDSQLPKDRFSAERLKGVDSTLKIQPAKLEDSAVYLCASSLGRGNSPLHFGNGTRLTVT.

The CDR3 DNA follows: TGCGCCAGCAGCTTGGGGACAGATTTTCTTTCTGGGGCCAACGTCCTGACTTTC. It translates to CASSLGTDFLSGANVLTF. V is TRBV5-1 and J is TRBJ2-6, with a possible D match to TRBD1 (6 bases). The CDR3 runs to 18 residues. V shed 0 bases and J shed 1 base, with 14 bases lying between them. Germline-derived CDR1 and CDR2 are SGHRS and YFSETQ.

This chain connects TRBV7-2 to TRBJ2-7; D uncertain. Trimming stripped 6 bases from V and 2 bases from J, with 17 bases between. Germline loops: CDR1 SGHTA, CDR2 FQGNSA. This CDR3 has 15 amino acids. The CDR3 loop is CASRPTGTQAYEQYF. The CDR3 DNA reads as TGTGCCAGCAGACCCACCGGAACCCAGGCCTACGAGCAGTACTTC.

The chain joins TRBV5-1 to TRBJ1-6; D is undetermined. Germline CDR1 and CDR2: SGHRS and YFSETQ. This CDR3 is built from 15 residues. Trimming shortened V by 1 base and J by 4 bases, and 9 bases separated the two germline ends. Here the CDR3 reads CASSLPGSYNSPLHF. CDR3 bases: TGCGCCAGCAGCTTGCCCGGATCTTATAATTCACCCCTCCACTTT.

This chain joins TRBV4-2 and TRBJ2-7, with D maybe TRBD1 (6 bases). Germline CDR1 is LGHNA and CDR2 is YNFKEQ. The CDR3 consists of 16 residues. Trimming removed 1 base from V and 1 base from J, with 14 bases in between. CDR3 region: CASSQGGAGESYEQYF. Written as DNA, the CDR3 is TGTGCCAGCAGCCAAGGAGGGGCAGGGGAGTCCTACGAGCAGTACTTC.

This chain uses TRBV4-1 with TRBJ2-7; 7 positions agree with TRBD1. CDR1 and CDR2 from the germline V gene are MGHRA and YSYEKL. This CDR3 region has 14 residues. V lost 3 bases and J lost 4; bases outside the gene matches: 6. Here the CDR3 DNA reads TGCGCCAGCAGCCATCCGGGACAGCAGTACGAGCAGTACTTC. It codes for CASSHPGQQYEQYF.

The rearrangement uses TRBV19 and TRBJ1-1, with D perhaps matching TRBD1 (5 bases). CDR1 and CDR2 from the germline V gene are LNHDA and SQIVND (reference sequence). Trimming took off 1 base at V and 1 base at J, with 10 bases between the two ends. The length of the CDR3 is 15 residues. CDR3 bases: TGTGCCAGTAGTATAGGGGCAGGGCGGAACACTGAAGCTTTCTTT. Protein: CASSIGAGRNTEAFF.

CDR3 region: CASRGLAGAGGVPQYF. The CDR3 DNA reads TGTGCCAGCAGAGGACTAGCGGGAGCGGGGGGGGTCCCGCAGTATTTT. The chain carries TRBV6-4 and TRBJ2-3; the match to TRBD2 covers 13 bases. Germline V gene data show CDR1 as MRHNA and CDR2 as SNTAGT. The CDR3 consists of 16 residues. J was trimmed by 10 bases and V by 6 bases; bases with no gene match: 13.

The chain uses TRBV27 and TRBJ2-1; the D gene is possibly TRBD1 (6 bases). The CDR3 covers 17 residues. The germline V gene has CDR1 MNHEY and CDR2 SMNVEV (reference sequence). Trimming took 2 bases from V and 4 from J, leaving 18 bases between them. The CDR3 here is CASSLEAGALKYNEQFF. The CDR3 bases are TGTGCCAGCAGTTTAGAGGCAGGGGCCTTGAAATACAATGAGCAGTTCTTC.

The chain recombines TRBV5-8 with TRBJ1-5; 7 nucleotides line up with TRBD1. The ends lost 0 bases at V and 0 bases at J; junction bases unmatched: 9. Germline loops: CDR1 SGHTS, CDR2 YDEGEE. This CDR3 has 18 residues. CDR3 amino acids: CASSLEGLQGFSNQPQHF. In DNA, the CDR3 is TGTGCCAGCAGCTTGGAGGGACTACAGGGGTTTAGCAATCAGCCCCAGCATTTT.

The chain is built from TRBV7-2 and TRBJ2-3; 7 bases are a match to TRBD2. The germline V gene encodes CDR1 SGHTA and CDR2 FQGNSA. This CDR3 contains 16 residues. The J segment lost 5 bases and the V segment lost 1 base, leaving 9 bases of the junction unmatched. CDR3 in DNA: TGTGCCAGCAGCTTAGTCGGGAGCGGGGCGGGAGATACGCAGTATTTT. It specifies CASSLVGSGAGDTQYF.

The CDR3 DNA is TGTGCCAGCAGCGCCTCCCGGACGGGGCTGAATTACGAGCAGTACTTC. Translating it yields CASSASRTGLNYEQYF. The chain joins TRBV9 to TRBJ2-7; either TRBD1 or TRBD2 may supply D (5 bases each). Trimming stripped 3 bases from V and 4 bases from J, with 20 bases between. There are 16 residues in the CDR3. Germline V gives CDR1 SGDLS, CDR2 YYNGEE.

The J gene is TRBJ2-2, the V gene TRBV18, with D uncertain. Germline V CDR1 and CDR2: KGHSH, LQKENI. Trimming shortened V by 8 bases and J by 4 bases, and 23 bases separated the two germline ends. The CDR3 spans 17 residues. This CDR3 is CASRVGHGQVGTGELFF. The CDR3 DNA sequence: TGTGCCAGCCGCGTCGGGCACGGGCAAGTGGGCACCGGGGAGCTGTTTTTT.

The chain employs TRBV19 and TRBJ1-5, with D tentatively TRBD1 (5 bases). This CDR3 is built from 15 residues. V was cut by 4 bases and J by 7 bases, with 17 bases left in between. Germline V gene data show CDR1 as LNHDA and CDR2 as SQIVND (reference sequence). In nucleotides, the CDR3 is TGTGCCAGTAGTAAGGGGACGGCTAGGGGACAGCCCCAGCATTTT. Translation gives CASSKGTARGQPQHF.

The chain links TRBV9 to TRBJ2-1, with 16 bases lining up with TRBD2. V was clipped by 4 bases and J by 2 bases; unmatched bases: 6. Germline values: CDR1 SGDLS, CDR2 YYNGEE. The CDR3 sequence is 18 residues long. Here the CDR3 DNA reads TGTGCCAGCAGCCCGGGGACTAGCGGGAGGGCAACCTACAATGAGCAGTTCTTC. Translated, it gives CASSPGTSGRATYNEQFF.

The genes are TRBV10-3 and TRBJ1-3; 7 nucleotides line up with TRBD1. The V segment lost 3 bases and the J segment 3 bases; nucleotides outside the gene matches: 8. CDR1 is ENHRY and CDR2 is SYGVKD in the germline V gene. This CDR3 has 16 amino acids. The CDR3 spells CAISDRGGADGNTIYF. In DNA, the CDR3 is TGTGCCATCAGTGACCGAGGGGGCGCGGATGGAAACACCATATATTTT.